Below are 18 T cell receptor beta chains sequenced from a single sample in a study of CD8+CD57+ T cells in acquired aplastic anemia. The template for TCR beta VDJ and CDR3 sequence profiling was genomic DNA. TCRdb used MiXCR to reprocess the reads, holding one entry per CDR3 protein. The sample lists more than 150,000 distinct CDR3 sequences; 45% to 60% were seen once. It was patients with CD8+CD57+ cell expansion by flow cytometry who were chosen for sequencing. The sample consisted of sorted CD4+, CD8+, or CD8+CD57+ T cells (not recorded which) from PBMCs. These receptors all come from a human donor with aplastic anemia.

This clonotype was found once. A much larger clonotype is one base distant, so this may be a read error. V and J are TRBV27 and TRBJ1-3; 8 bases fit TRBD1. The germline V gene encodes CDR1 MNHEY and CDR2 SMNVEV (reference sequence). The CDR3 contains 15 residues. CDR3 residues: CAGSPGQGEGNTIYF. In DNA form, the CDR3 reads TGTGCCGGCAGTCCCGGACAGGGCGAGGGAAACACCATATATTTT.

The chain's CDR3 is CSARDPLGFGNQPQHF. CDR3 sequence (DNA): TGCAGTGCTAGAGACCCCCTGGGGTTTGGCAATCAGCCCCAGCATTTT. This chain joins TRBV20-1 and TRBJ1-5; D is ambiguous. V dropped 0 bases and J dropped 2 bases, with 14 bases sitting between them. Germline V lookup: CDR1 DFQATT, CDR2 SNEGSKA (reference sequence). This CDR3 spans 16 amino acids.

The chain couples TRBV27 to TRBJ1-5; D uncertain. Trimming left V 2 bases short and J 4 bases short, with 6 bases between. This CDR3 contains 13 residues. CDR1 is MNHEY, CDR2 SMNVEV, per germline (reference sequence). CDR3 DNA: TGTGCCAGCAGTTTAGCCAGGAATCAGCCCCAGCATTTT. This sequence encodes CASSLARNQPQHF.

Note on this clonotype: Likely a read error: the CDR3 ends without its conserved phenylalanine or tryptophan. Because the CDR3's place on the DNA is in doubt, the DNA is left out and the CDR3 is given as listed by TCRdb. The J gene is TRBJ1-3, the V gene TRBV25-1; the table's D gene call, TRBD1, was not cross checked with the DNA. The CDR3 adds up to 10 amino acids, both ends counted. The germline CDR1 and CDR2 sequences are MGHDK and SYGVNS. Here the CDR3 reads CASSEWGQGL.

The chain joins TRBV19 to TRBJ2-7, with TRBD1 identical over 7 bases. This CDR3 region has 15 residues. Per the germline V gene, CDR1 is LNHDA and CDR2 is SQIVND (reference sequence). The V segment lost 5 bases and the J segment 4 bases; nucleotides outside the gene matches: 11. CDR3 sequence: CASSARDSMIYEQYF. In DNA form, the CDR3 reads TGTGCCAGTAGTGCCCGGGACAGCATGATATACGAGCAGTACTTC.

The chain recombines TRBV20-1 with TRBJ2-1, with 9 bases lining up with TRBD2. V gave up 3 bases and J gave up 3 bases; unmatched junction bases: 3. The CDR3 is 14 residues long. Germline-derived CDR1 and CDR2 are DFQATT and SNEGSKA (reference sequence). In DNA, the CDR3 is TGCAGTGCTAGGACTAGCGGTTACTACAATGAGCAGTTCTTC. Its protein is CSARTSGYYNEQFF.

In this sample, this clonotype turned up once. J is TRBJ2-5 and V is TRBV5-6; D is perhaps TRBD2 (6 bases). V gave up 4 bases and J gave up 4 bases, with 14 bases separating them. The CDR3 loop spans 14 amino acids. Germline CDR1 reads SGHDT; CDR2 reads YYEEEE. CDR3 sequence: CASSHRDFLETQYF. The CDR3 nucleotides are TGTGCCAGCAGCCACCGGGACTTCCTAGAGACCCAGTACTTC. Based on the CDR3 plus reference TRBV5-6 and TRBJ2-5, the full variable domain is DAGVTQSPTHLIKTRGQQVTLRCSPKSGHDTVSWYQQALGQGPQFIFQYYEEEERQRGNFPDRFSGHQFPNYSSELNVNALLLGDSALYLCASSHRDFLETQYFGPGTRLLVL.

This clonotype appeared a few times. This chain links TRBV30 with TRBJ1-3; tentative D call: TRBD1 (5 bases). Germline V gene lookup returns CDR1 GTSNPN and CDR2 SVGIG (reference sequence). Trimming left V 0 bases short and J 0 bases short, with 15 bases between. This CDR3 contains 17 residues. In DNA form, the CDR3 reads TGTGCCTGGAGTGTACGGGCAGGGTCCCTCTCTGGAAACACCATATATTTT. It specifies CAWSVRAGSLSGNTIYF. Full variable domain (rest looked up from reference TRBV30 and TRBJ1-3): SQTIHQWPATLVQPVGSPLSLECTVEGTSNPNLYWYRQAAGRGLQLLFYSVGIGQISSEVPQNLSASRPQDRQFILSSKKLLLSDSGFYLCAWSVRAGSLSGNTIYFGEGSWLTVV.

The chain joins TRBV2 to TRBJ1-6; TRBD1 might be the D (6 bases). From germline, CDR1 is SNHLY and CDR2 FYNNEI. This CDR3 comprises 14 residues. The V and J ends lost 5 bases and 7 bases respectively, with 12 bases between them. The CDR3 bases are TGTGCCAGCAGTTTCTACAGGGACAATTCACCCCTCCACTTT. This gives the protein CASSFYRDNSPLHF.

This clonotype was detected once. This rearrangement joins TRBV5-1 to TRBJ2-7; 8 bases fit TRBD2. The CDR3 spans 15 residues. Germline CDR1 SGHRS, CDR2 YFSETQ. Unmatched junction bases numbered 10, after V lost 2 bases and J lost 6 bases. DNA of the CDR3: TGCGCCAGCAGCTTCATCCGGGAGGGCCAAGGCGAGCAGTACTTC. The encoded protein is CASSFIREGQGEQYF.

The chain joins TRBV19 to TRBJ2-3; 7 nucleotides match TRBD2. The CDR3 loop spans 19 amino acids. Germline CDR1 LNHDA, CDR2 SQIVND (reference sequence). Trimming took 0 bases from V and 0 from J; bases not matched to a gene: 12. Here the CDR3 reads CASSIETTGGFTSTDTQYF. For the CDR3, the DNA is TGTGCCAGTAGTATAGAGACGACGGGGGGATTTACTAGCACAGATACGCAGTATTTT.

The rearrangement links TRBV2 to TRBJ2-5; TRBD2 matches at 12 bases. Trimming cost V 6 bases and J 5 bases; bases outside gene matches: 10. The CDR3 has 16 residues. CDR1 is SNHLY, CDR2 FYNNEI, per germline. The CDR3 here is CASSKGLAGRWETQYF. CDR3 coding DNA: TGTGCCAGCAGCAAAGGACTAGCGGGAAGGTGGGAGACCCAGTACTTC.

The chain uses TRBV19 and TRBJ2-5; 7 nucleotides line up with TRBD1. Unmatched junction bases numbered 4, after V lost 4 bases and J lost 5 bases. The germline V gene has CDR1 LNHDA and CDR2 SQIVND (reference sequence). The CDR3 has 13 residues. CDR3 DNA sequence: TGTGCCAGTAGTAACAGGGGTCTTGAGACCCAGTACTTC. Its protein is CASSNRGLETQYF.

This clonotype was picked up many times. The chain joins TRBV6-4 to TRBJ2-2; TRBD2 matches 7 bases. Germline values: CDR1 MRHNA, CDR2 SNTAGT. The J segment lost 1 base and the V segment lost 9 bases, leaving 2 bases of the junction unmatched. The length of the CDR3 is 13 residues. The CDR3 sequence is CASSGRNTGELFF. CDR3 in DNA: TGTGCCAGTAGCGGGCGGAACACCGGGGAGCTGTTTTTT.

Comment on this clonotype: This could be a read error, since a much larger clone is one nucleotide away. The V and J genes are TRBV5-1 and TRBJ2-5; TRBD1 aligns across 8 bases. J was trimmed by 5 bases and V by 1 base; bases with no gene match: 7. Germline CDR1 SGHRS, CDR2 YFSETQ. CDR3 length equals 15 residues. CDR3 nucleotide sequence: TGCGCCAGCAGCTTGCGGACAGGGTGGAGGGAGACCCAGTACTTC. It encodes CASSLRTGWRETQYF.

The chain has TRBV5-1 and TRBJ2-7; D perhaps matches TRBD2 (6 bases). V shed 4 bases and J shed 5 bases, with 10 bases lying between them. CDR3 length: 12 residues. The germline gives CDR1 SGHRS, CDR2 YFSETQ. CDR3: CASSGRSDEQYF. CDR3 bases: TGCGCCAGCAGCGGGAGGAGCGACGAGCAGTACTTC.

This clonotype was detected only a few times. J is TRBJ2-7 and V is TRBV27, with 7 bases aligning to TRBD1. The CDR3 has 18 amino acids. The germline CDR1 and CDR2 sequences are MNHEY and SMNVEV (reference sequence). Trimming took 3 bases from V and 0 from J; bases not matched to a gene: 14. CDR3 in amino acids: CASSFRQGDVRGSYEQYF. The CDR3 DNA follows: TGTGCCAGCAGTTTTCGGCAGGGGGACGTCCGGGGCTCCTACGAGCAGTACTTC.

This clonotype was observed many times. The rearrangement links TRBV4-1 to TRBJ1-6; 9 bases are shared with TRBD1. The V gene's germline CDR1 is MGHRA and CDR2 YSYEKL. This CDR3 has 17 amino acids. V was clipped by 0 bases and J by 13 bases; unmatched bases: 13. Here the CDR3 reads CASSQEGLGDRVIPLHF. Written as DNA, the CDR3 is TGCGCCAGCAGCCAAGAGGGGTTGGGGGACAGGGTAATTCCCCTCCACTTT.